This is a list of T cell receptor beta chains from one sample in a study of cytomegalovirus exposure and HLA in healthy donors. Here immunoSEQ multiplex PCR was the method, and the copy in TCRdb shows in-frame clones only, minus some. The profile covers roughly 160,000 clones, with 81% appearing a single time and approximately 13% taken by the ten largest. Specimen: PBMCs. These receptors were taken from a woman between 45 and 60 years old in good health and CMV-seronegative. Both conserved end residues are part of each CDR3. A D gene is named only where the DNA matches it firmly. Rows give clone size only sometimes, using once, few, many, or a class for an expanded clone.

TRBJ2-5 | TRBV6-5 | NA | NA | CASRSYQGGETQYF | TGTGCCAGCAGGTCATACCAGGGGGGCGAGACCCAGTACTTC
TRBJ1-1 | TRBV27 | NA | NA | CASSLRQDTEAFF | TGTGCCAGCAGTTTAAGGCAGGACACTGAAGCTTTCTTT
TRBJ1-5 | TRBV2 | NA | TRBD1 | CASRRDRVTGQPQHF | TGTGCCAGCAGAAGAGACAGGGTGACGGGTCAGCCCCAGCATTTT
TRBJ2-7 | TRBV27 | NA | TRBD2 | CASSLAAGVGEQYF | TGTGCCAGCAGTTTAGCAGCGGGAGTGGGTGAGCAGTACTTC
TRBJ2-1 | TRBV20-1 | few | NA | CSAQKGPGQFF | TGCAGTGCACAAAAGGGGCCGGGGCAGTTCTTC
TRBJ2-3 | TRBV7-2 | once | NA | CASSPVGGGDTQYF | TGTGCCAGCAGCCCAGTTGGGGGAGGAGATACGCAGTATTTT
TRBJ2-2 | TRBV5-4 | NA | NA | CASSARRPGELFF | TGTGCCAGCAGCGCGCGCAGGCCCGGGGAGCTGTTTTTT
TRBJ1-1 | TRBV5-6 | NA | TRBD1 | CASSSGTGNTEAFF | TGTGCCAGCAGCTCTGGGACAGGAAACACTGAAGCTTTCTTT
TRBJ2-1 | TRBV6-1 | NA | TRBD2 | CASTSSRGAYNEQFF | TGTGCCAGCACCTCTTCGCGGGGGGCCTACAATGAGCAGTTCTTC
TRBJ2-7 | TRBV7-2 | NA | TRBD1 | CASSPDRGYYEQYF | TGTGCCAGCAGTCCGGACAGGGGTTACTACGAGCAGTACTTC